These 26 T cell receptor beta chains were sequenced from one sample in a study of T cell repertoires in cytomegalovirus infection. TCRdb independently ran MiXCR on the reads; one entry per CDR3 protein. The repertoire has about 900,000 distinct CDR3 sequences, less than 40% of them found once; the top ten carry 11% to 15%. The antigens of these receptors remain unknown. The sample was cultured CD8+ T cells from PBMCs, taken from culture after CMV antigen stimulation. The receptors here all came from a human donor in good health (CMV status not recorded). Some clones in this sample may be carry-over from other donors' samples.

V gene TRBV10-3 combines with J gene TRBJ1-1, with D unclear. The CDR3 spans 15 residues. V was shortened by 6 bases and J by 0 bases, with 14 bases between the two germline ends. The germline CDR1 and CDR2 sequences are ENHRY and SYGVKD. As DNA, the CDR3 is TGTGCCATCAGAGAGGCCACGACGATGAACACTGAAGCTTTCTTT. This sequence encodes CAIREATTMNTEAFF.

This sequence joins TRBV5-8 and TRBJ2-7; TRBD2 agrees at 12 bases. Germline trimming cut 3 bases from V and 7 bases from J; bases unmatched to any gene: 8. The CDR3 extends over 15 amino acids. From germline, CDR1 is SGHTS and CDR2 YDEGEE. The CDR3 DNA sequence: TGTGCCAGCAGCTATACTAGCGGGGGGATGGAAGAGCAGTACTTC. This gives the protein CASSYTSGGMEEQYF.

V usage is TRBV2 and J usage is TRBJ1-1; tentatively, D is TRBD1 (6 bases). CDR3 length: 14 amino acids. The V gene lost 7 bases and the J gene lost 1 base, with 13 bases spanning the gap. CDR1 is SNHLY, CDR2 FYNNEI, per germline. In DNA form, the CDR3 reads TGTGCCAGCATGGAACGGGGGCAGAACACTGAAGCTTTCTTT. This translates into CASMERGQNTEAFF.

This clonotype was seen at least ten times. The chain has TRBV7-2 and TRBJ1-2, with 8 bases fitting TRBD1. J was trimmed by 8 bases and V by 0 bases; bases with no gene match: 5. Germline values: CDR1 SGHTA, CDR2 FQGNSA. CDR3 length: 14 residues. The CDR3, as DNA: TGTGCCAGCAGCTTAGCGCAGGGGGCGCGGGGCTACACCTTC. Its translation: CASSLAQGARGYTF.

The chain couples TRBV10-3 to TRBJ1-2; 7 bases agree with TRBD1. The ends lost 4 bases at V and 8 bases at J; junction bases unmatched: 7. The CDR3 spans 13 residues. Germline CDR1 and CDR2: ENHRY and SYGVKD. In DNA, the CDR3 is TGTGCCATCAGTGGGAACAGGGGAGTGGGCTACACCTTC. Protein product: CAISGNRGVGYTF.

The J gene is TRBJ2-7, the V gene TRBV7-4; D gene ambiguous. Germline CDR1 and CDR2: SGHVT and SQSDAQ. The germline V and J ends were trimmed by 4 bases and 7 bases, with 11 bases remaining between them. This CDR3 has 12 amino acids. The CDR3 region has the DNA TGTGCCAGCAGCTCATCGGGTCGAGAGCAGTACTTC. It codes for CASSSSGREQYF.

This clonotype was counted ten times or more. V is TRBV7-8 and J is TRBJ1-1; 7 nucleotides match TRBD1. The CDR3 contains 14 residues. Germline assignment: CDR1 SGHVS and CDR2 FQNEAQ. Trimming took 3 bases from V and 7 from J; bases not matched to a gene: 8. CDR3 in amino acids: CASSFLQGDGEAFF. CDR3 coding DNA: TGTGCCAGCAGCTTCCTTCAGGGGGACGGTGAAGCTTTCTTT. The whole variable domain, filled in from reference TRBV7-8 and TRBJ1-1, reads GAGVSQSPRYKVAKRGQDVALRCDPISGHVSLFWYQQALGQGPEFLTYFQNEAQLDKSGLPSDRFFAERPEGSVSTLKIQRTQQEDSAVYLCASSFLQGDGEAFFGQGTRLTVV.

This clonotype was counted ten times or more. This chain connects TRBV7-9 to TRBJ1-1, with 7 bases matching TRBD1. The CDR3 runs 15 residues. J lost 1 base, V lost 5 bases, and 7 bases had no gene match. The germline CDR1 and CDR2 sequences are SEHNR and FQNEAQ (reference sequence). This CDR3 is CASSVSGQPNTEAFF. The CDR3 DNA follows: TGTGCCAGCAGCGTCTCGGGACAGCCGAACACTGAAGCTTTCTTT. Full variable domain (missing parts from reference TRBV7-9 and TRBJ1-1): DTGVSQNPRHKITKRGQNVTFRCDPISEHNRLYWYRQTLGQGPEFLTYFQNEAQLEKSRLLSDRFSAERPKGSFSTLEIQRTEQGDSAMYLCASSVSGQPNTEAFFGQGTRLTVV.

This clonotype was picked up many times. The J gene is TRBJ2-1, the V gene TRBV27; 10 nucleotides match TRBD1. V shed 4 bases and J 0 bases; nucleotides not matched to a gene: 12. Per germline, CDR1 MNHEY and CDR2 SMNVEV (reference sequence). The CDR3 has 19 residues. In DNA form, the CDR3 reads TGTGCCAGCAGTTACGCCGGGACAGGGGCCATGAGCTCCTACAATGAGCAGTTCTTC. Protein: CASSYAGTGAMSSYNEQFF.

This sequence joins TRBV6-2 or TRBV6-3 and TRBJ1-5, with D possibly matching TRBD1 (5 bases). V lost 0 bases and J 2 bases, leaving 11 bases between the germline ends. In germline, CDR1 is MNHEY, CDR2 SVGEGT. This CDR3 contains 16 residues. As DNA, the CDR3 is TGTGCCAGCAGTTACTCCATCGGGACCGGCAATCAGCCCCAGCATTTT. Translating gives CASSYSIGTGNQPQHF.

The chain carries TRBV11-1 and TRBJ1-2; possibly TRBD1 for D (6 bases). Germline-derived CDR1 and CDR2 are SGHAT and FQDESV (reference sequence). Trimming removed 5 bases at V and 8 bases at J, with 9 bases between. The CDR3 has 11 amino acids. The chain's CDR3 is CASSTRGGYTF. DNA of the CDR3: TGTGCCAGCAGCACAAGGGGGGGCTACACCTTC.

This clonotype was detected only a few times. The chain links TRBV13 to TRBJ2-7, with 7 bases fitting TRBD1. V shed 8 bases, J shed 4 bases, and the junction held 8 bases outside the gene matches. This CDR3 comprises 13 residues. The germline V gene has CDR1 PRHDT and CDR2 FYEKMQ (reference sequence). CDR3 region: CASSSGQYYEQYF. CDR3 in DNA: TGTGCCAGCTCATCGGGACAGTATTACGAGCAGTACTTC.

This clonotype was seen repeatedly, ten times or more. The chain has TRBV7-8 and TRBJ2-2; D gene uncertain. Germline CDR1 reads SGHVS; CDR2 reads FQNEAQ. Deletions cut 5 bases from V and 4 bases from J, with 20 bases between. The CDR3 contains 17 residues. The CDR3: CASSPDFGNSGTGELFF. The CDR3 DNA follows: TGTGCCAGCAGCCCCGATTTTGGAAATTCCGGCACCGGGGAGCTGTTTTTT.

The chain employs TRBV7-8 and TRBJ2-5, with 11 bases that match TRBD2. This CDR3 comprises 17 residues. V shed 6 bases, J shed 1 base, and the junction held 10 bases outside the gene matches. Germline lookup yields CDR1 SGHVS and CDR2 FQNEAQ. The CDR3 region is CASSPGRTSGSQETQYF. The CDR3 region has the DNA TGTGCCAGCAGTCCGGGGCGGACTAGCGGGTCCCAAGAGACCCAGTACTTC.

This chain links TRBV7-2 with TRBJ1-4; D is unclear. Germline values: CDR1 SGHTA, CDR2 FQGNSA. CDR3 length: 16 amino acids. Trimming cost V 2 bases and J 0 bases, with 10 bases left between them. The CDR3 here is CASSLLGKATNEKLFF. The CDR3 DNA follows: TGTGCCAGCAGCTTATTGGGGAAGGCAACTAATGAAAAACTGTTTTTT.

The CDR3 DNA follows: TGTGCCAGCAGCTTGAAAAGGGGGAATGAAAAACTGTTTTTT. Amino acids: CASSLKRGNEKLFF. The chain carries TRBV5-6 and TRBJ1-4; a possible D gene is TRBD1 (6 bases). The CDR3 has 14 residues. Between the trimmed V and J ends, which lost 1 base and 5 bases, there was a span of 9 bases. Germline V gene sequence: CDR1 SGHDT, CDR2 YYEEEE.

This sequence joins TRBV6-5 and TRBJ2-1; tentative D call: TRBD2 (6 bases). Germline CDR1 reads MNHEY; CDR2 reads SVGAGI. This CDR3 has 15 amino acids. Trimming took off 8 bases at V and 6 bases at J, with 20 bases between the two ends. CDR3 coding DNA: TGTGCCAGCGGCAAAATTGGGGGGTTGGGCAATGAGCAGTTCTTC. Translating gives CASGKIGGLGNEQFF.

The table lists this clonotype with a few counts. The chain combines TRBV11-2 with TRBJ1-1; 11 bases are a match to TRBD1. The CDR3 loop spans 16 amino acids. V was pared by 2 bases and J by 3 bases, with 5 bases of the junction left unmatched. Germline lookup yields CDR1 SGHAT and CDR2 FQNNGV. CDR3 loop: CASSLWTGGMYTEAFF. The CDR3 DNA is TGTGCCAGCAGCTTATGGACAGGGGGCATGTACACTGAAGCTTTCTTT.

In its sample, this clonotype was seen a few times. The DNA of the CDR3 is TGTGCCAGCAGCTTAAACTTCATGCCCGGGGAGCTGTTTTTT. It codes for CASSLNFMPGELFF. The chain couples TRBV11-2 to TRBJ2-2; D remains unclear. CDR3 length: 14 amino acids. Germline CDR1 SGHAT, CDR2 FQNNGV. Trimming removed 2 bases from V and 6 bases from J, with 10 bases in between.

This clonotype was picked up a small number of times. The rearrangement joins TRBV11-3 to TRBJ2-1, with 12 bases matching TRBD2. The V segment lost 1 base and the J segment 8 bases; nucleotides outside the gene matches: 12. Germline CDR1 reads SGHNT; CDR2 reads YENEEA. This CDR3 is 18 amino acids long. CDR3 coding DNA: TGTGCCAGCAGCTTAGTCCCTAGCGGGGGGGCCACCTATGATGAGCAGTTCTTC. Protein sequence: CASSLVPSGGATYDEQFF.

This clonotype was seen a few times. The V gene is TRBV6-1, the J gene TRBJ1-5, with 10 nucleotides matching TRBD1. Germline loops: CDR1 MNHNS, CDR2 SASEGT. The CDR3 is 17 amino acids. With V trimmed by 4 bases and J by 5 bases, 11 bases remained unmatched. The CDR3 DNA sequence: TGTGCCAGCAGTGCATCTCCGGGACAGGGGTCCTATCAGCCCCAGCATTTT. Amino acids: CASSASPGQGSYQPQHF.

This clonotype turned up a few times. This chain uses TRBV6-2 or TRBV6-3 with TRBJ2-7, with TRBD2 matching over 8 bases. The CDR3 is 16 residues long. Trimming at V came to 5 bases and at J to 3 bases, leaving 12 bases not matched to a gene. Per the germline V gene, CDR1 is MNHEY and CDR2 is SVGEGT. The CDR3 coding sequence is TGTGCCAGCAGTACCCCCCGCGGGGGGTTGGACTACGAGCAGTACGTC. It translates to CASSTPRGGLDYEQYV.

This chain links TRBV6-2 or TRBV6-3 with TRBJ2-1, with 7 bases fitting TRBD1. Germline values: CDR1 MNHEY, CDR2 SVGEGT. The CDR3 sequence is 14 residues long. The V and J ends lost 6 bases and 5 bases, in that order; junction bases with no gene match: 7. DNA of the CDR3: TGTGCCAGCAGACACAGGGGTTTCAACAATGAGCAGTTCTTC. It specifies CASRHRGFNNEQFF.

This clonotype was recorded a few times. The chain employs TRBV28 and TRBJ2-1; TRBD2 agrees at 8 bases. Germline-derived CDR1 and CDR2 are MDHEN and SYDVKM. With 3 bases clipped from V and 0 bases from J, the junction kept 4 bases outside the gene matches. CDR3 length: 16 residues. This CDR3 reads CASSFKRGSSYNEQFF. The CDR3 nucleotides are TGTGCCAGCAGTTTTAAGCGGGGGAGCTCCTACAATGAGCAGTTCTTC.

This chain connects TRBV24-1 to TRBJ2-6, with D perhaps TRBD1 (6 bases). The V gene lost 3 bases and the J gene lost 1 base, with 15 bases spanning the gap. This CDR3 region has 18 residues. Germline V CDR1 and CDR2: KGHDR, SFDVKD. The CDR3 sequence is CATSDLPGQTSGANVLTF. The DNA for the CDR3 is TGTGCCACCAGTGATCTTCCGGGACAAACTTCTGGGGCCAACGTCCTGACTTTC.

V and J are TRBV2 and TRBJ2-5; the match to TRBD2 covers 10 bases. Germline V gene data show CDR1 as SNHLY and CDR2 as FYNNEI. The V segment lost 10 bases and the J segment 5 bases; nucleotides outside the gene matches: 13. This CDR3 is 15 amino acids long. This CDR3 reads CATNLLAGEVETQYF. DNA for the CDR3: TGTGCCACCAATTTGCTAGCGGGGGAAGTTGAGACCCAGTACTTC.